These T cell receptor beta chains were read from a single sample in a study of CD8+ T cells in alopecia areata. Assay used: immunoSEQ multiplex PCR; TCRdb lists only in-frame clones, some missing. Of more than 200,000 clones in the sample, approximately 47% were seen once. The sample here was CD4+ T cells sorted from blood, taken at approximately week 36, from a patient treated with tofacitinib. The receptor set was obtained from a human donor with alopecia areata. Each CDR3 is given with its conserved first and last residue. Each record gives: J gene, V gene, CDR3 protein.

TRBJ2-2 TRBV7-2 CASSSFLLAGGRIGELFF
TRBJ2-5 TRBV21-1 CASRETQYF
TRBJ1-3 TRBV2 CASSHPQTSSGNTIYF
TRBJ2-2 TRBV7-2 CASSLRRPANTGELFF
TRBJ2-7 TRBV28 CASSRGRGTYEQYF
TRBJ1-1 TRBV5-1 CASSLGPGNTEAFF
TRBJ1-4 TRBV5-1 CASSQGQGSEKLFF
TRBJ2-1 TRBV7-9 CASSLAPGRRTYNEQFF
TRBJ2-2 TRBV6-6 CASRGTGVNTGELFF
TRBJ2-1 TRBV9 CASSVATTSGTVNEQFF
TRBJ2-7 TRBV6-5 CASSGRGGSYEQYF
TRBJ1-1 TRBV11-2 CASSSTGITEAFF
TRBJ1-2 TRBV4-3 CASSRGAGYTF
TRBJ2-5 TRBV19 CASRSTGRETQYF
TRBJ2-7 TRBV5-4 CASNRQASPYEQYF
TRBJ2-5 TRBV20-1 CSARDFAGADF
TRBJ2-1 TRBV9 CASSVWGSSYNEQFF
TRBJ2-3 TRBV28 CASSPLRDRTDTQYF
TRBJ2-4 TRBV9 CASSVDGGAQNIQYF
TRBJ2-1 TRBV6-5 CASSYGGATYNEQFF